The 20 T cell receptor beta chains presented below share a single source sample, sequenced in a study of blood T cell repertoires in COVID-19. The repertoire was sequenced with immunoSEQ multiplex PCR; TCRdb's copy has only in-frame clones and lacks some. The data contain about 250,000 clones, roughly 82% of them singletons. Sequencing was done on a sample of peripheral blood. The receptors derive from an elderly woman with active or convalescent COVID-19.

The V call is TRBV7-2, the J call TRBJ2-2, with 7 bases matching TRBD1. The CDR3 loop spans 13 amino acids. Germline V CDR1 and CDR2: SGHTA, FQGNSA. V shed 4 bases and J 6 bases; nucleotides not matched to a gene: 2. The CDR3 DNA sequence: TGTGCCAGCAGCTCTCAGGGGGCCGGGGAGCTGTTTTTT. Its translation: CASSSQGAGELFF.

A word on this clone: The germline gene is not matched at one end of the junction; a read error may be the cause. The chain combines TRBV28 with TRBJ2-3; D is ambiguous. Germline-derived CDR1 and CDR2 are MDHEN and SYDVKM. This CDR3 is 11 amino acids long. CDR3: CASSLGRNLGF. The CDR3 DNA sequence: TGTGCCAGCAGTTTGGGCAGAAACCTGGGTTTT.

Here the CDR3 DNA reads TGTGCCAGCGCGAGGGACAGCAACAATGAGCAGTTCTTC. Encoded protein: CASARDSNNEQFF. The chain joins TRBV19 to TRBJ2-1; 7 nucleotides align to TRBD1. Germline lookup yields CDR1 LNHDA and CDR2 SQIVND (reference sequence). V lost 9 bases, J lost 5 bases, and 7 bases stayed unmatched. The length of the CDR3 is 13 residues.

The chain couples TRBV2 to TRBJ2-7; a weak D match, TRBD1 (5 bases). The CDR3 has 15 amino acids. CDR1 is SNHLY and CDR2 is FYNNEI in the germline V gene. V was clipped by 1 base and J by 6 bases, with 16 bases between them. The CDR3 loop reads CASSEDQQGRIEQYF. Written as DNA, the CDR3 is TGTGCCAGCAGTGAAGACCAGCAGGGTCGGATCGAGCAGTACTTC.

The sample holds a few counts of this clone. The chain employs TRBV7-8 and TRBJ1-1; 8 positions agree with TRBD1. The CDR3 spans 15 residues. The junction had 10 bases not matched to a gene; V was cut back by 4 bases and J by 6 bases. In germline, CDR1 is SGHVS, CDR2 FQNEAQ. CDR3 DNA: TGTGCCAGCAGCTACCGGACAGGGTATAACTCTGAAGCTTTCTTT. It specifies CASSYRTGYNSEAFF. Full variable domain (missing parts from reference TRBV7-8 and TRBJ1-1): GAGVSQSPRYKVAKRGQDVALRCDPISGHVSLFWYQQALGQGPEFLTYFQNEAQLDKSGLPSDRFFAERPEGSVSTLKIQRTQQEDSAVYLCASSYRTGYNSEAFFGQGTRLTVV.

The chain has TRBV5-1 and TRBJ2-7, with a weak D call TRBD1 (6 bases). The CDR3 sequence is 13 residues long. Germline V lookup: CDR1 SGHRS, CDR2 YFSETQ. Deletions cut 1 base from V and 7 bases from J, with 12 bases between. As DNA, the CDR3 is TGCGCCAGCAGCTTGTCACAGGGCGGAGAGCAGTACTTC. It translates to CASSLSQGGEQYF.

The chain is built from TRBV7-9 and TRBJ2-7; 7 bases map to TRBD1. Germline CDR1 reads SEHNR; CDR2 reads FQNEAQ (reference sequence). CDR3 length equals 15 residues. V shed 1 base and J 0 bases; nucleotides not matched to a gene: 3. The chain's CDR3 is CASSLVGGSSYEQYF. The CDR3 DNA reads as TGTGCCAGCAGCTTAGTAGGGGGCAGCTCCTACGAGCAGTACTTC.

The J gene is TRBJ2-7, the V gene TRBV27; perhaps TRBD2 as D (6 bases). The V and J ends lost 8 bases and 0 bases respectively, with 17 bases between them. Germline V gives CDR1 MNHEY, CDR2 SMNVEV (reference sequence). The CDR3 length is 15 residues. Here the CDR3 reads CASRRGSRVSYEQYF. In nucleotides, the CDR3 is TGTGCCAGCCGGAGGGGCTCCCGGGTCTCCTACGAGCAGTACTTC.

The V call is TRBV7-9, the J call TRBJ2-3; D not resolved. The V gene lost 4 bases and the J gene lost 6 bases, with 8 bases spanning the gap. Germline V gives CDR1 SEHNR, CDR2 FQNEAQ (reference sequence). There are 12 residues in the CDR3. This CDR3 reads CASSSQSDTQYF. The CDR3 region has the DNA TGTGCCAGCAGCTCACAGTCGGATACGCAGTATTTT.

The J gene is TRBJ1-2, the V gene TRBV18; 8 positions agree with TRBD1. In germline, CDR1 is KGHSH, CDR2 LQKENI. V trimming: 3 bases; J trimming: 3 bases; junction bases outside the gene matches: 3. The CDR3 runs 14 residues. CDR3 sequence: CASSPGQDYYGYTF. The CDR3 DNA reads TGTGCCAGCTCACCGGGACAGGATTACTATGGCTACACCTTC.

This clone was counted once. This chain's CDR3 is CASSQPSPGGRAVQPQHF. CDR3 sequence (DNA): TGTGCCAGTAGTCAACCATCCCCCGGCGGCAGGGCGGTTCAGCCCCAGCATTTT. The J gene is TRBJ1-5, the V gene TRBV19, with D possibly matching TRBD1 (5 bases). Trimming left V 5 bases short and J 6 bases short, with 26 bases between. This CDR3 has 18 residues. Germline-derived CDR1 and CDR2 are LNHDA and SQIVND (reference sequence).

The chain joins TRBV30 to TRBJ1-4; tentative D call: TRBD1 (6 bases). This CDR3 comprises 14 residues. The germline V gene encodes CDR1 GTSNPN and CDR2 SVGIG (reference sequence). The V end was cut by 4 bases, the J end by 5 bases, with 14 bases between. CDR3 sequence: CAWNRDIGNEKLFF. CDR3 coding DNA: TGTGCCTGGAATCGGGACATAGGAAATGAAAAACTGTTTTTT.

The V gene is TRBV28, the J gene TRBJ2-5; possibly TRBD2 for D (5 bases). In germline, CDR1 is MDHEN, CDR2 SYDVKM. V was cut by 5 bases and J by 1 base, with 14 bases left in between. The CDR3 loop spans 15 amino acids. CDR3 region: CASSPSGILQETQYF. CDR3 DNA: TGTGCCAGCAGTCCCTCGGGGATTCTCCAAGAGACCCAGTACTTC.

The chain recombines TRBV5-6 with TRBJ1-2; TRBD1 matches 10 bases. This CDR3 is built from 15 residues. After removal of 4 bases from V and 12 bases from J, the junction contained 15 bases not matched to a gene. Looked up from germline, CDR1 is SGHDT and CDR2 is YYEEEE. The CDR3 DNA sequence: TGTGCCAGCAGCCAAAACAGGGACAGGGGTTGGGTTGACACCTTC. Protein: CASSQNRDRGWVDTF.

This clone was counted a few times. The J gene is TRBJ1-5, the V gene TRBV3-1 (or the pseudogene TRBV3-2); TRBD1 matches 9 bases. V gave up 1 base and J gave up 1 base; unmatched junction bases: 2. This CDR3 has 16 amino acids. Germline loops: CDR1 LGHDT, CDR2 YNNKEL (reference sequence). The CDR3 loop is CASSQAGQGSNQPQHF. The CDR3 DNA is TGTGCCAGCAGCCAAGCGGGACAGGGAAGCAATCAGCCCCAGCATTTT.

This rearrangement joins TRBV24-1 to TRBJ2-1; TRBD1 agrees at 8 bases. V lost 9 bases and J lost 5; bases outside the gene matches: 5. Germline CDR1 and CDR2: KGHDR and SFDVKD. This CDR3 is 13 amino acids long. The CDR3 DNA is TGTGCCACCCAGACAGGGGTAAACAATGAGCAGTTCTTC. This gives the protein CATQTGVNNEQFF.

This clone was detected only a few times. The chain combines TRBV9 with TRBJ1-2, with 7 bases identical to TRBD1. The CDR3 totals 16 residues. The V segment lost 1 base and the J segment 8 bases; nucleotides outside the gene matches: 14. Germline CDR1 and CDR2: SGDLS and YYNGEE. The CDR3 loop reads CASSVYSWGQIPGYTF. The CDR3 coding sequence is TGTGCCAGCAGCGTATATTCGTGGGGACAGATCCCGGGCTACACCTTC.

J is TRBJ1-5 and V is TRBV7-8; D perhaps matches TRBD1 (5 bases). CDR3 length equals 15 residues. The germline gives CDR1 SGHVS, CDR2 FQNEAQ. The V end was cut by 1 base, the J end by 8 bases, with 15 bases between. CDR3 coding DNA: TGTGCCAGCAGCTTAGTCGACAGCAAAACGAAGCCCCAGCATTTT. This gives the protein CASSLVDSKTKPQHF.

This clone was picked up a small number of times. The genes are TRBV7-9 and TRBJ1-6; D gene uncertain. CDR3 size: 13 residues. Germline values: CDR1 SEHNR, CDR2 FQNEAQ (reference sequence). Trimming pared 5 bases from V and 10 bases from J, leaving 12 bases between. The CDR3: CASSPSPKSPLHF. In DNA, the CDR3 is TGTGCCAGCAGCCCGTCTCCTAAATCACCCCTCCACTTT.

This sequence joins TRBV25-1 and TRBJ1-4, with 8 bases lining up with TRBD1. Trimming took 4 bases from V and 7 from J; bases not matched to a gene: 8. The CDR3 length is 15 residues. Germline CDR1 reads MGHDK; CDR2 reads SYGVNS. This chain's CDR3 is CASSATGARGEKLFF. Written as DNA, the CDR3 is TGTGCCAGCAGTGCGACAGGGGCGCGAGGTGAAAAACTGTTTTTT.